The T cell receptor (beta chain) described here comes from a study of blood T cell repertoires in COVID-19. Study-wide background: T cells, B-cell-depleted T cells, or PBMCs provided the cDNA or gDNA that served as material.

CDR3 length equals 14 residues. V lost 6 bases, J lost 3 bases, and 14 bases lay in between. The V gene's germline CDR1 is MNHNY and CDR2 SVGAGI (reference sequence). Produced via immunoSEQ multiplex PCR; TCRdb's table is partial and in-frame only. The sample records fewer than 300,000 clones, 82% being singletons. Source material: peripheral blood. V is TRBV6-6 and J is TRBJ1-1, with D possibly TRBD1 on 5 matching bases. The sequence derives from a woman under 30 with acute or convalescent COVID-19. The CDR3 loop reads CASSPAGGHTEAFF. In DNA, the CDR3 is TGTGCCAGCAGCCCCGCGGGGGGTCACACTGAAGCTTTCTTT.